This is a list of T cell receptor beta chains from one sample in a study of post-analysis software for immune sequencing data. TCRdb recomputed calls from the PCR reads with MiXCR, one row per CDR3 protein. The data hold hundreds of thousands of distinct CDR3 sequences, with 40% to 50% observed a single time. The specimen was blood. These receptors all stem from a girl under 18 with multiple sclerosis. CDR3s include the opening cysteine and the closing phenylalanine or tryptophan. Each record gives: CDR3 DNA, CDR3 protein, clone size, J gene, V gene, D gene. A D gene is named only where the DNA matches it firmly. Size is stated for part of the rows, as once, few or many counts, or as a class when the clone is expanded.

CDR3nt: TGTGCCAGCAGCTTGGTCGGCAGGGCGGTCGAGCAGTACTTC
CDR3aa: CASSLVGRAVEQYF
abundance: few
j_gene: TRBJ2-7
v_gene: TRBV5-6
d_gene: NA

CDR3nt: TGCAGCGTTAAGGGTTATAGCAATCAGCCCCAGCATTTT
CDR3aa: CSVKGYSNQPQHF
abundance: few
j_gene: TRBJ1-5
v_gene: TRBV29-1
d_gene: NA

CDR3nt: TGCAGCGTTTCCGGGACCCAGTACTTC
CDR3aa: CSVSGTQYF
abundance: NA
j_gene: TRBJ2-5
v_gene: TRBV29-1
d_gene: NA

CDR3nt: TGTGCCAGCAGTTTATCTAGCGGGAGGGCCTTGGAGACCCAGTACTTC
CDR3aa: CASSLSSGRALETQYF
abundance: NA
j_gene: TRBJ2-5
v_gene: TRBV12-3/TRBV12-4
d_gene: TRBD2

CDR3nt: TGTGCCAGCAGCTCTTCCACAGGGGGCTATGGCTACACCTTC
CDR3aa: CASSSSTGGYGYTF
abundance: NA
j_gene: TRBJ1-2
v_gene: TRBV11-2
d_gene: TRBD1

CDR3nt: TGCGCCAGCAGCTTGAGGGGGGATTCCGGCGATCAGCCCCAGCATTTT
CDR3aa: CASSLRGDSGDQPQHF
abundance: few
j_gene: TRBJ1-5
v_gene: TRBV5-1
d_gene: NA

CDR3nt: TGCAGTGCTAGAGCGGTGGGGCTAGCGACGATACAAGAGACCCAGTACTTC
CDR3aa: CSARAVGLATIQETQYF
abundance: NA
j_gene: TRBJ2-5
v_gene: TRBV20-1
d_gene: NA

CDR3nt: TGTGCCAGCAGTTTAGCAGACAGGCTGTATGGCTACACCTTC
CDR3aa: CASSLADRLYGYTF
abundance: few
j_gene: TRBJ1-2
v_gene: TRBV12-3/TRBV12-4
d_gene: NA

CDR3nt: TGTGCCAGCAGCGTGAGCGGGGTGGGGGAGCAGTACTTC
CDR3aa: CASSVSGVGEQYF
abundance: NA
j_gene: TRBJ2-7
v_gene: TRBV7-3
d_gene: TRBD2

CDR3nt: TGCAGTGCTTGGACTAGCGGGAGACTTTACAATGAGCAGTTCTTC
CDR3aa: CSAWTSGRLYNEQFF
abundance: NA
j_gene: TRBJ2-1
v_gene: TRBV20-1
d_gene: TRBD2

CDR3nt: TGTGCCATCAGTGGGGCCCAGGATGAGCAGTTCTTC
CDR3aa: CAISGAQDEQFF
abundance: NA
j_gene: TRBJ2-1
v_gene: TRBV10-3
d_gene: NA

CDR3nt: TGTGCCATCAAACCCAGCGGGGGCGGGGAGACCCAGTACTTC
CDR3aa: CAIKPSGGGETQYF
abundance: NA
j_gene: TRBJ2-5
v_gene: TRBV10-3
d_gene: TRBD2

CDR3nt: TGTGCCAGCAGCCCCAGAGGGACTGGCGGGGGGCTTTACAATGAGCAGTTCTTC
CDR3aa: CASSPRGTGGGLYNEQFF
abundance: NA
j_gene: TRBJ2-1
v_gene: TRBV12-3/TRBV12-4
d_gene: TRBD2

CDR3nt: TGTGCCAGCAGCCAAGATCTGGCGGGAGATACGCAGTATTTT
CDR3aa: CASSQDLAGDTQYF
abundance: NA
j_gene: TRBJ2-3
v_gene: TRBV3-1
d_gene: NA

CDR3nt: TGCAGTGCTAACACCCGGGCACGGAACAATGAGCAGTTCTTC
CDR3aa: CSANTRARNNEQFF
abundance: few
j_gene: TRBJ2-1
v_gene: TRBV20-1
d_gene: NA

CDR3nt: TGTGCCAGCAGCAGACAGGGTGGAAGCAATCAGCCCCAGCATTTT
CDR3aa: CASSRQGGSNQPQHF
abundance: many
j_gene: TRBJ1-5
v_gene: TRBV5-5
d_gene: TRBD1

CDR3nt: TGTGCCAGCAGCCCCGGGACTAGCGGGAGAGGTTCCTACAATGAGCAGTTCTTC
CDR3aa: CASSPGTSGRGSYNEQFF
abundance: NA
j_gene: TRBJ2-1
v_gene: TRBV7-9
d_gene: TRBD2